The 10 T cell receptor beta chains below all came from one sample that was sequenced in a study of CXCR3-negative and CXCR3-positive naive CD8 T cells. The antigens these receptors bind are not known. The study made its TRB cDNA libraries by 5' RACE, adding UMI labels. After re-calling the 5' RACE reads, TCRdb lists one entry per CDR3 protein, DNA absent. Its clone listing holds around 150,000 distinct CDR3 sequences. Study outcomes and limitations: TRB CDR3s of CXCR3-positive naive cells were more hydrophobic than those of CXCR3-negative naive cells.

Sequenced material: naive CXCR3+ CD8+ T cells from blood. Subset noted: CD45RO-CCR7+CD27+CD95- naive CD8+ T cells expressing CXCR3 (TNR3+). The receptors shown here come from a human donor in good health. Some clones in this sample may be carry-over from other donors' samples.

The gene calls are TRBV6-5 and TRBJ2-1; TCRdb outputs TRBD1, but without DNA this stays unchecked. CDR3 length: 12 residues. CDR1 and CDR2 from the germline V gene are MNHEY and SVGAGI. CDR3: CASAQGANEQFF.

The chain has TRBV6-5 and TRBJ1-1; TCRdb indicates TRBD1, and absent DNA this call remains unverified. Germline V gives CDR1 MNHEY, CDR2 SVGAGI. This CDR3 has 16 amino acids. CDR3 in amino acids: CASSLGTGEAATEAFF.

V gene TRBV28 combines with J gene TRBJ2-1. Looked up from germline, CDR1 is MDHEN and CDR2 is SYDVKM. The CDR3 sequence is 11 residues long. CDR3 protein: CASTFRAEQFF.

This chain links TRBV29-1 with TRBJ2-1. This CDR3 contains 12 residues. Germline-derived CDR1 and CDR2 are SQVTM and ANQGSEA. The CDR3 region is CSFPWGVNEQFF.

The chain links TRBV11-2 to TRBJ2-7; the TRBD1 assignment by TCRdb is unverifiable without DNA. The CDR3 sequence is 15 residues long. Germline V CDR1 and CDR2: SGHAT, FQNNGV. The CDR3 is CASSFNDRGFDEQYF.

J is TRBJ2-7 and V is TRBV4-1; without DNA, the TCRdb call of TRBD1 cannot be checked. This CDR3 comprises 17 residues. The germline gives CDR1 MGHRA, CDR2 YSYEKL. The CDR3 loop reads CASSQEGTGIISYEQYF.

J is TRBJ2-2 and V is TRBV7-8; TCRdb outputs TRBD2, but without DNA this stays unchecked. The V gene's germline CDR1 is SGHVS and CDR2 FQNEAQ. This CDR3 is 16 amino acids long. The CDR3 reads CASSLGRDWNTGELFF. Using reference TRBV7-8 and TRBJ2-2 for the parts outside the CDR3, the full variable domain is GAGVSQSPRYKVAKRGQDVALRCDPISGHVSLFWYQQALGQGPEFLTYFQNEAQLDKSGLPSDRFFAERPEGSVSTLKIQRTQQEDSAVYLCASSLGRDWNTGELFFGEGSRLTVL.

This rearrangement joins TRBV18 to TRBJ2-7. CDR1 KGHSH and CDR2 LQKENI come from the germline V gene. The CDR3 runs to 14 residues. The CDR3 protein is CASSPSDNSYEQYF.

The genes are TRBV28 and TRBJ1-1. CDR1 and CDR2 from the germline V gene are MDHEN and SYDVKM. The CDR3 contains 12 residues. CDR3 amino acids: CASSSGYTEAFF.

This sequence joins TRBV7-3 and TRBJ2-3; TCRdb selects TRBD2, and the lack of DNA leaves this call unchecked. Germline CDR1 SGHTA, CDR2 FQGTGA. CDR3 length: 18 amino acids. CDR3 residues: CASSLAGLERRVTDTQYF.